The entry below gives a single TCR beta chain sequence along with its context. Its antigen is unidentified. CDR1 is SGHVS, CDR2 FNYEAQ, per germline. CDR3 length equals 15 residues. The V end lost 5 bases, the J end lost 1 base, and 12 bases lay between the germline ends. Next came a second PCR, run for about 7 to 11 cycles, which used a sample-barcoded 5' primer along with a J-beta primer mix. The authors tagged each cDNA molecule using a template-switch adaptor with 12 random nucleotides. TCRdb analysed the 5' RACE reads with MiXCR anew, one entry per CDR3 protein. The data contain about 1.5 million distinct CDR3 sequences, 35% to 45% of them singletons. The data were obtained in a study of blood T cells in healthy people across ages. General observations from the study: What prevented conclusive comparison of naive and antigen-experienced cells was that PBMCs were unsorted. TCR beta diversity correlated strongly with naive T cell percentage.

The clonotype originates from a young woman in good health. Material: blood. The V and J genes are TRBV7-6 and TRBJ2-1; D is ambiguous. This chain's CDR3 is CASSKSVRSYNEQFF. DNA of the CDR3: TGTGCCAGCAGCAAAAGCGTGAGGTCCTACAATGAGCAGTTCTTC.